These T cell receptor beta chains were read from a single sample in a study of blood T cell repertoires in COVID-19. The assay was immunoSEQ multiplex PCR, and TCRdb's table has in-frame clones only and misses some. The data show some 150,000 clones, around 84% seen once. The material sequenced was peripheral blood. These receptors came from a man between 35 and 55 years old with acute or convalescent COVID-19. Each CDR3 is given with its conserved first and last residue. Fields, in order: J gene, clone size, D gene, V gene, CDR3 protein, CDR3 DNA. A D gene is named only where the DNA matches it firmly. Size is stated for part of the rows, as once, few or many counts, or as a class when the clone is expanded.

>TRBJ2-5|NA|TRBD1|TRBV11-2
CASSDGDRGRETQYF
TGTGCCAGCAGCGATGGGGACAGGGGGCGAGAGACCCAGTACTTC
>TRBJ1-1|NA|NA|TRBV19
CASSPRWRVTRQTLNTEAFF
TGTGCCAGTAGTCCTCGATGGAGGGTCACGCGTCAAACCTTGAACACTGAAGCTTTCTTT
>TRBJ2-2|NA|NA|TRBV2
CASTRGRGAGELFF
TGTGCCAGCACCAGGGGCAGGGGAGCCGGGGAGCTGTTTTTT
>TRBJ1-5|NA|TRBD1|TRBV28
CASSSWTGLLDQPQHF
TGTGCCAGCAGTTCCTGGACAGGATTGCTTGATCAGCCCCAGCATTTT
>TRBJ2-7|NA|TRBD1|TRBV5-6
CASSSGTDYEQYF
TGTGCCAGCAGCTCCGGGACAGACTACGAGCAGTACTTC
>TRBJ2-1|NA|TRBD2|TRBV19
CASRESGLGVDEQFF
TGTGCCAGTAGAGAATCCGGACTAGGAGTCGATGAGCAGTTCTTC
>TRBJ1-1|NA|NA|TRBV18
CASSPPTGVYTEAFF
TGTGCCAGCTCACCACCGACGGGGGTGTACACTGAAGCTTTCTTT
>TRBJ2-1|once|TRBD2|TRBV11-2
CASSSGLAGVQFF
TGTGCCAGCAGCTCCGGACTAGCGGGGGTCCAGTTCTTC
>TRBJ1-5|NA|TRBD1|TRBV29-1
CSVGTGVSNQPQHF
TGCAGCGTCGGGACAGGGGTTAGCAATCAGCCCCAGCATTTT
>TRBJ2-3|NA|TRBD1|TRBV5-1
CASSLNSGGVNTQYF
TGCGCCAGCAGCTTGAATTCAGGGGGCGTGAATACGCAGTATTTT
>TRBJ1-1|NA|NA|TRBV29-1
CSALGRMNTEAFF
TGCAGCGCCTTGGGGAGAATGAACACTGAAGCTTTCTTT
>TRBJ2-2|NA|NA|TRBV9
CASSALGGGELFF
TGTGCCAGCAGCGCCTTGGGAGGCGGGGAGCTGTTTTTT
>TRBJ1-1|NA|TRBD1|TRBV7-3
CASSLQGTQVGTEAFF
TGTGCCAGCAGCCTACAGGGGACACAGGTGGGCACTGAAGCTTTCTTT
>TRBJ1-6|NA|TRBD1|TRBV5-1
CASSWGQTFNSPLHF
TGCGCCAGCAGCTGGGGACAGACCTTTAATTCACCCCTCCACTTT
>TRBJ2-2|NA|TRBD1|TRBV5-6
CASSLDRGGSGELFF
TGTGCCAGCAGCTTGGACAGGGGCGGATCCGGGGAGCTGTTTTTT
>TRBJ1-2|NA|NA|TRBV12-3/TRBV12-4
CASTTRRGNGYTF
TGTGCCAGCACCACAAGGAGGGGAAATGGCTACACCTTC
>TRBJ1-4|NA|NA|TRBV4-2
CASSQGTPGTGEKLFF
TGTGCCAGCAGCCAAGGGACTCCCGGTACGGGTGAAAAACTGTTTTTT
>TRBJ2-2|NA|TRBD2|TRBV4-2
CASSQVTGGGATGELFF
TGTGCCAGCAGCCAAGTTACCGGCGGGGGGGCCACCGGGGAGCTGTTTTTT
>TRBJ1-2|NA|TRBD1|TRBV7-9
CASSLGQGGAYGYTF
TGTGCCAGCAGCTTAGGACAGGGGGGAGCCTATGGCTACACCTTC
>TRBJ1-5|NA|TRBD1|TRBV2
CASSKGQYNQPQHF
TGTGCCAGCAGTAAGGGACAGTACAATCAGCCCCAGCATTTT
>TRBJ2-7|NA|TRBD1|TRBV18
CASSPGTEWYEQYF
TGTGCCAGCTCACCAGGGACAGAGTGGTACGAGCAGTACTTC
>TRBJ2-7|NA|TRBD1|TRBV5-4
CASSAAPPGQGLEQYF
TGTGCCAGCAGCGCCGCTCCTCCGGGACAGGGTCTCGAGCAGTACTTC
>TRBJ2-2|once|TRBD1|TRBV11-2
CASSLEGGAGGELFF
TGTGCCAGCAGCCTAGAAGGGGGCGCGGGCGGGGAGCTGTTTTTT
>TRBJ2-3|NA|NA|TRBV7-2
CASSLAMSGESTDTQYF
TGTGCCAGCAGCTTAGCAATGAGTGGGGAGAGCACAGATACGCAGTATTTT
>TRBJ1-1|NA|TRBD1|TRBV2
CASHRGLRAFF
TGTGCCAGCCACAGGGGGCTACGAGCTTTCTTT
>TRBJ1-5|NA|TRBD1|TRBV19
CASSMGQGPGDQPQHF
TGTGCCAGTAGTATGGGACAGGGGCCCGGGGATCAGCCCCAGCATTTT
>TRBJ2-1|NA|TRBD1|TRBV10-2
CASSSITGGSLDEQFF
TGCGCCAGCAGCAGTATTACAGGGGGCAGTTTGGATGAGCAGTTCTTC
>TRBJ1-4|NA|TRBD1|TRBV6-5
CASSNTGANEKLFF
TGTGCCAGCAGTAACACAGGGGCTAATGAAAAACTGTTTTTT
>TRBJ1-2|NA|NA|TRBV6-5
CASRLGGVNYGYTF
TGTGCCAGCAGACTCGGGGGGGTCAACTATGGCTACACCTTC
>TRBJ1-5|few|NA|TRBV5-1
CASSSLGLGQPQHF
TGCGCCAGCAGCTCCCTGGGGCTGGGCCAGCCCCAGCATTTT
>TRBJ2-7|NA|TRBD2|TRBV4-1
CASSQGAGVLYEQYF
TGCGCCAGCAGCCAAGGAGCGGGGGTCCTCTACGAGCAGTACTTC
>TRBJ1-6|NA|NA|TRBV6-1
CASSEALNRRNSPLHF
TGTGCCAGCAGTGAAGCTTTGAACAGAAGAAATTCACCCCTCCACTTT
>TRBJ1-1|NA|TRBD1|TRBV3-1/TRBV3-2
CASSQGQGAITEAFF
TGTGCCAGCAGCCAAGGTCAGGGGGCGATTACTGAAGCTTTCTTT
>TRBJ2-5|NA|NA|TRBV5-1
CASSPGPYWETQYF
TGCGCCAGCAGCCCTGGGCCCTACTGGGAGACCCAGTACTTC
>TRBJ1-2|NA|NA|TRBV30
CAWKATYGYTF
TGTGCCTGGAAGGCGACATATGGCTACACCTTC
>TRBJ1-1|NA|NA|TRBV19
CASSIVGGGTEAFF
TGTGCCAGTAGTATAGTCGGGGGAGGAACTGAAGCTTTCTTT
>TRBJ1-2|once|NA|TRBV2
CASSERRGGGYTF
TGTGCCAGCAGTGAAAGGCGGGGGGGCGGCTACACCTTC
>TRBJ1-1|NA|NA|TRBV6-6
CASRSTGQNTEAFF
TGTGCCAGCAGGTCGACAGGCCAGAACACTGAAGCTTTCTTT
>TRBJ1-6|NA|NA|TRBV13
CASSLLGAGSPLHF
TGTGCCAGCAGCTTACTGGGGGCTGGGTCACCCCTCCACTTT
>TRBJ2-1|NA|TRBD2|TRBV4-1
CASSQVPGGSYNEQFF
TGCGCCAGCAGCCAAGTTCCGGGGGGATCCTACAATGAGCAGTTCTTC
>TRBJ2-7|NA|NA|TRBV4-1
CASSQVSYVYEQYF
TGCGCCAGCAGCCAAGTTTCGTATGTTTACGAGCAGTACTTC
>TRBJ2-1|NA|TRBD2|TRBV7-2
CASSSSRGAYNEQFF
TGTGCCAGCAGCTCCTCGCGGGGGGCCTACAATGAGCAGTTCTTC
>TRBJ1-3|once|NA|TRBV10-3
CAISSSENTIYF
TGTGCCATCAGTTCGAGTGAAAACACCATATATTTT
>TRBJ1-4|few|NA|TRBV2
CASSLSATNEKLFF
TGTGCCAGCAGTCTCTCGGCAACTAATGAAAAACTGTTTTTT
>TRBJ1-2|NA|TRBD1|TRBV7-8
CASSLVDSDRGGGYTF
TGTGCCAGCAGCTTAGTTGACTCGGACAGGGGTGGTGGCTACACCTTC
>TRBJ1-1|few|TRBD1|TRBV6-6
CASSPRTGVEAFF
TGTGCCAGCAGCCCCCGGACAGGGGTTGAAGCTTTCTTT